The clone carrying this T cell receptor (beta chain) was seen once. The protocol was immunoSEQ multiplex PCR, while the TCRdb copy is restricted to in-frame clones and leaves out a portion. Of more than 35,000 clones listed, approximately 75% were seen once; the top ten hold approximately 1.1%. This entry comes from a study of preoperative IRX-2 immunotherapy in early breast cancer. This CDR3 is built from 14 residues. Germline values: CDR1 LNHDA, CDR2 SQIVND (reference sequence). V was shortened by 4 bases and J by 3 bases, with 11 bases between the two germline ends. Treatment indicated: preoperative locoregional IRX-2 cytokine immunotherapy. Patients received preoperative, locoregional IRX-2 cytokine immunotherapy in a phase Ib study.

The J gene is TRBJ2-3, the V gene TRBV19, with D unclear. Sequences were derived from tumor tissue, sampled after IRX-2 immunotherapy. This TCR was recovered from a human donor with breast cancer. Here the CDR3 DNA reads TGTGCCAGTAGTACAGGTCCAGAGACAGATACGCAGTATTTT. Encoded protein: CASSTGPETDTQYF.